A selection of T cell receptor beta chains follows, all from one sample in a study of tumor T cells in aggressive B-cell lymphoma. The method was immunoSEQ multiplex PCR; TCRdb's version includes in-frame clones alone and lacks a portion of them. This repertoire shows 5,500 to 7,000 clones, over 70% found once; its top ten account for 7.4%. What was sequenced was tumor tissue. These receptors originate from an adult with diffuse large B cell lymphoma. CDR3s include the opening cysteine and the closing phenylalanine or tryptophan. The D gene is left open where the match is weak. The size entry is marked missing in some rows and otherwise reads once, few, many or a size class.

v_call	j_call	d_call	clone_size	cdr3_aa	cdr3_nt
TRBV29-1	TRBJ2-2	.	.	CSVPGGRTGELFF	TGCAGCGTACCCGGGGGGCGGACCGGGGAGCTGTTTTTT
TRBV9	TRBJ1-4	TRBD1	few	CASSGGTANEKLFF	TGTGCCAGCAGCGGTGGGACAGCAAATGAAAAACTGTTTTTT
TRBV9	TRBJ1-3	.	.	CASSAGSGNTIYF	TGTGCCAGCAGCGCGGGCTCTGGAAACACCATATATTTT
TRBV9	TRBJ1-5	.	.	CASSPGVGQWQPQHF	TGTGCCAGCAGCCCAGGGGTGGGGCAGTGGCAGCCCCAGCATTTT
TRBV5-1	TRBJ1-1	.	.	CASSLEQGAEAFF	TGCGCCAGCAGCTTGGAACAAGGGGCCGAAGCTTTCTTT
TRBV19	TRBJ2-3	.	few	CASSSMATDTQYF	TGTGCCAGTAGTTCCATGGCCACAGATACGCAGTATTTT
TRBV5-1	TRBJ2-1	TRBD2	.	CASSLGTSGSNEQFF	TGCGCCAGCAGCTTGGGCACTAGCGGGTCCAATGAGCAGTTCTTC
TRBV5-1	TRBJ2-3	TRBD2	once	CASSLGSGTADTQYF	TGCGCCAGCAGCTTGGGTAGCGGGACGGCGGATACGCAGTATTTT
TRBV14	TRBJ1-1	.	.	CASSPVQGTEAFF	TGTGCCAGCAGCCCGGTGCAGGGCACTGAAGCTTTCTTT
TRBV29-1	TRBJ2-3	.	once	CSVHYDVTQYF	TGCAGCGTTCACTACGACGTTACGCAGTATTTT
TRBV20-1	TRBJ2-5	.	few	CSVAQQETQYF	TGCAGTGTCGCACAACAAGAGACCCAGTACTTC
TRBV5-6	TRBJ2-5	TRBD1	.	CASSYSMGQRETQYF	TGTGCCAGCAGCTATTCCATGGGACAGAGAGAGACCCAGTACTTC
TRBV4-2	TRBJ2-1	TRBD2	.	CASSLYHPTSGSGNEQFF	TGTGCCAGCAGCCTTTATCACCCGACTAGCGGGAGTGGGAATGAGCAGTTCTTC
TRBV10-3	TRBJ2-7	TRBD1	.	CAISGTGDEQYF	TGTGCCATCAGTGGGACAGGGGACGAGCAGTACTTC
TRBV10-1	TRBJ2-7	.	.	CASSEVQDRVLYEQYF	TGCGCCAGCAGTGAGGTTCAGGACAGAGTCCTCTACGAGCAGTACTTC
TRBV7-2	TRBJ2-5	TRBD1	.	CASSDQPTGGTETQYF	TGTGCCAGCAGCGATCAACCGACAGGGGGCACGGAGACCCAGTACTTC
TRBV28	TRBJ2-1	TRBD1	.	CASSPQDRGQGYEQFF	TGTGCCAGCAGTCCCCAGGACAGGGGGCAAGGATATGAGCAGTTCTTC
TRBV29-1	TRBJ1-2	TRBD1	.	CSVPGTGGGYTF	TGCAGCGTGCCCGGGACAGGGGGAGGCTACACCTTC
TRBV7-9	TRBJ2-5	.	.	CASSLEEGKTQYF	TGTGCCAGCAGCTTAGAGGAGGGAAAGACCCAGTACTTC
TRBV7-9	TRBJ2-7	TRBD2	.	CASSLVAGTTLYEQYF	TGTGCCAGCAGCTTAGTCGCCGGGACTACCCTCTACGAGCAGTACTTC
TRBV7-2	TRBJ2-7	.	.	CASSWGAYEQYF	TGTGCCAGCAGCTGGGGGGCCTACGAGCAGTACTTC
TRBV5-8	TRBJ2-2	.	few	CARGTDYTGELFF	TGTGCCAGAGGAACCGACTACACCGGGGAGCTGTTTTTT
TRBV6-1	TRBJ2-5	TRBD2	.	CASRYLAGFRETQYF	TGTGCCAGCAGATATCTAGCGGGTTTCAGGGAGACCCAGTACTTC
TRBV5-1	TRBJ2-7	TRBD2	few	CASSLTSGIAYEQYF	TGCGCCAGCAGCTTGACTAGCGGGATAGCCTACGAGCAGTACTTC
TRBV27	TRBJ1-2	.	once	CATFSGYGYTF	TGTGCCACCTTTTCGGGTTATGGCTACACCTTC
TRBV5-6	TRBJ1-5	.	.	CASSGGDQPQHF	TGTGCCAGCAGTGGGGGGGATCAGCCCCAGCATTTT
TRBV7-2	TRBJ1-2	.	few	CASRLTGDYGYTF	TGTGCCAGCAGGCTGACCGGGGACTATGGCTACACCTTC
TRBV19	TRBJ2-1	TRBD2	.	CASSEGLLAGGPRNEQFF	TGTGCCAGTAGTGAGGGTTTACTAGCGGGAGGGCCCCGCAATGAGCAGTTCTTC
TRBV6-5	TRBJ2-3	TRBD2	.	CASSSTSGSLDTQYF	TGTGCCAGCAGTTCGACTAGCGGGAGTTTAGATACGCAGTATTTT
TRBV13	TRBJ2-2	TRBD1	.	CASSHDRANTGELFF	TGTGCCAGCAGCCATGACAGGGCAAACACCGGGGAGCTGTTTTTT
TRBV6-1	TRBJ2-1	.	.	CASSEAWRGDNEQFF	TGTGCCAGCAGTGAAGCGTGGCGGGGTGACAATGAGCAGTTCTTC
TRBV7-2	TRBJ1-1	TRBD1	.	CASHVGGTVRGTEAFF	TGTGCCAGCCACGTAGGGGGGACAGTGAGGGGCACTGAAGCTTTCTTT
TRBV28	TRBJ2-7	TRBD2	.	CASSLLAGATPYEQYF	TGTGCCAGCAGTCTACTAGCGGGAGCCACTCCCTACGAGCAGTACTTC
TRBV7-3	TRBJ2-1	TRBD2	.	CASSSTSGVYNEQFF	TGTGCCAGCAGCTCGACTAGCGGGGTATACAATGAGCAGTTCTTC
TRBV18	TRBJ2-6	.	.	CASSPPRTGANVLTF	TGTGCCAGCTCACCACCGAGGACTGGGGCCAACGTCCTGACTTTC
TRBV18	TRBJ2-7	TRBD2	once	CASSPSGSSYEQYF	TGTGCCAGCTCACCAAGCGGGAGCTCCTACGAGCAGTACTTC
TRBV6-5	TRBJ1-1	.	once	CAVIRDIDTEAFF	TGTGCCGTAATCAGGGACATAGACACTGAAGCTTTCTTT
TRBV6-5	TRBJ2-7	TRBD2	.	CASAPTSGLYEQYF	TGTGCCAGCGCACCGACTAGCGGCCTTTACGAGCAGTACTTC
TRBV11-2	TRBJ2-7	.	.	CASPPLEGDDGGEQYF	TGTGCCAGCCCCCCACTTGAGGGGGATGACGGTGGCGAGCAGTACTTC
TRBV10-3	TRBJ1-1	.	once	CAISQGTEAFF	TGTGCCATTTCCCAGGGGACTGAAGCTTTCTTT
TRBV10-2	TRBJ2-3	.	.	CASSLTAYSTDTQYF	TGCGCCAGCAGTTTGACAGCTTATAGCACAGATACGCAGTATTTT
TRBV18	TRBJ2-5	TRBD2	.	CASSPPAGVRADEQYF	TGTGCCAGCTCACCACCGGCGGGGGTCAGAGCCGACGAGCAATACTTC
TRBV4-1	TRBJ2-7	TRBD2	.	CASSQVAGVSYEQYF	TGCGCCAGCAGCCAAGTAGCGGGAGTGAGCTACGAGCAGTACTTC
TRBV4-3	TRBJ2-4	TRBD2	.	CASSQFLASGRVNIQYF	TGCGCCAGCAGCCAATTTCTAGCTAGCGGGAGGGTTAACATTCAGTACTTC
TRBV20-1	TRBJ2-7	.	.	CSVGSSYEQYF	TGCAGTGTTGGCAGCTCCTACGAGCAGTACTTC
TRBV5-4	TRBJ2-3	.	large	CASSRFDSYTDTQYF	TGTGCCAGCAGCCGATTCGACAGCTACACAGATACGCAGTATTTT
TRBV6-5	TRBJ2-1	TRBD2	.	CASLAGNYNEQFF	TGTGCCAGCCTAGCGGGGAACTACAATGAGCAGTTCTTC
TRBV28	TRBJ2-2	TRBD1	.	CASSLAGGETGELFF	TGTGCCAGCAGTTTAGCAGGGGGCGAGACCGGGGAGCTGTTTTTT
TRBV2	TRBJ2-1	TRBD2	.	CASRASGRFEQFF	TGTGCCAGCAGAGCTAGCGGGAGGTTTGAGCAGTTCTTC
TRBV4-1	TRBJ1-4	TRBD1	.	CASSLLLQGGNEKLFF	TGCGCCAGCAGCCTTCTATTACAGGGGGGAAATGAAAAACTGTTTTTT
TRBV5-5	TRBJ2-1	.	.	CASSLGIAPHNEQFF	TGTGCCAGCAGCTTGGGAATAGCTCCTCACAATGAGCAGTTCTTC
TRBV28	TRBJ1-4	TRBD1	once	CASSNPTGKVF	TGTGCCAGCAGCAACCCGACAGGGAAGGTTTTT
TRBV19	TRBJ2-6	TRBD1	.	CASSIEPTGAAGANVLTF	TGTGCCAGTAGTATAGAGCCCACAGGGGCGGCTGGGGCCAACGTCCTGACTTTC
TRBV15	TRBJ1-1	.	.	CATGGGDTEAFF	TGTGCCACCGGCGGGGGGGACACTGAAGCTTTCTTT